A single sample gave rise to the 10 T cell receptor beta chains below, sequenced in a study of cytomegalovirus exposure and HLA in healthy donors. Primers for the PCR totalled 60 Vbeta and 13 Jbeta. TCRdb keeps only in-frame clones here, not all; method: immunoSEQ multiplex PCR. The sample has about 220,000 clones, roughly 85% seen once. Sequencing was carried out using PBMCs. The receptors come from a male donor in good health and CMV-seronegative.

This chain connects TRBV5-1 to TRBJ1-1; TRBD1 aligns across 7 bases. The CDR3 loop spans 16 amino acids. J was trimmed by 1 base and V by 4 bases; bases with no gene match: 10. The germline CDR1 and CDR2 sequences are SGHRS and YFSETQ. The CDR3 here is CASSPGQLSSNTEAFF. CDR3 bases: TGCGCCAGCAGCCCGGGACAGCTAAGTTCGAACACTGAAGCTTTCTTT.

This rearrangement joins TRBV5-4 to TRBJ2-2; 8 nucleotides match TRBD2. Germline V gene lookup returns CDR1 SGHNT and CDR2 YYREEE (reference sequence). The CDR3 extends over 17 amino acids. V dropped 4 bases and J dropped 7; count of bases not matched to a gene: 15. The DNA for the CDR3 is TGTGCCAGCAGCCCCTTAGCGGGACTAGGGACAAACGGGGAGCTGTTTTTT. Its translation: CASSPLAGLGTNGELFF.

In regard to this clone: Sequence at one end of the junction differs from germline and may be a read error. The chain is built from TRBV6-5 and TRBJ2-5, with D perhaps matching TRBD1 (6 bases). The germline V gene encodes CDR1 MNHEY and CDR2 SVGAGI. This CDR3 is built from 15 residues. CDR3 DNA: TGTGCCAGCAGCTATTTAGCGCGGTCAGGGGAGATCCAGTACTTC. It codes for CASSYLARSGEIQYF.

The rearrangement uses TRBV18 and TRBJ1-1; D remains ambiguous. The CDR3 spans 12 residues. Trimming left V 6 bases short and J 3 bases short, with 8 bases between. Germline lookup yields CDR1 KGHSH and CDR2 LQKENI. The CDR3 sequence is CASSIRDTEAFF. CDR3 DNA sequence: TGTGCCAGCTCTATACGGGACACTGAAGCTTTCTTT.

This rearrangement joins TRBV28 to TRBJ1-3; D is uncertain. V was trimmed by 3 bases and J by 1 base, leaving 7 bases between them. This CDR3 is built from 14 residues. Germline V gene lookup returns CDR1 MDHEN and CDR2 SYDVKM. The CDR3 bases are TGTGCCAGCAGTTTGTCTTCGTCTGGAAACACCATATATTTT. Translation: CASSLSSSGNTIYF.

The J gene is TRBJ2-7, the V gene TRBV6-6; 9 nucleotides line up with TRBD1. Germline CDR1 and CDR2: MNHNY and SVGAGI (reference sequence). V dropped 0 bases and J dropped 6; count of bases not matched to a gene: 9. The CDR3 length is 16 residues. CDR3 loop: CASSYSQGALISEQYF. Here the CDR3 DNA reads TGTGCCAGCAGTTACTCACAGGGGGCTTTAATCTCCGAGCAGTACTTC.

This chain connects TRBV5-1 to TRBJ1-4, with D maybe TRBD1 (5 bases). Germline V gene data show CDR1 as SGHRS and CDR2 as YFSETQ. Trimming took off 0 bases at V and 6 bases at J, with 12 bases between the two ends. CDR3 length equals 15 residues. CDR3 sequence: CASSLGAGVDEKLFF. In nucleotides, the CDR3 is TGCGCCAGCAGCTTGGGGGCGGGGGTCGATGAAAAACTGTTTTTT.

This chain connects TRBV2 to TRBJ1-2, with 10 positions matching TRBD1. The junction had 8 bases not matched to a gene; V was cut back by 9 bases and J by 4 bases. The CDR3 covers 14 residues. Per germline, CDR1 SNHLY and CDR2 FYNNEI. The CDR3 coding sequence is TGTGCCAGTCTCGGGGACAGGGGCTCCTATGGCTACACCTTC. Protein sequence: CASLGDRGSYGYTF.

The chain uses TRBV13 and TRBJ1-2; 7 bases align to TRBD1. The junction had 8 bases not matched to a gene; V was cut back by 2 bases and J by 5 bases. Germline V gene data show CDR1 as PRHDT and CDR2 as FYEKMQ (reference sequence). CDR3 length equals 15 residues. Written as DNA, the CDR3 is TGTGCCAGCAGCTTAAAGGGGGCGATTGGGTATGGCTACACCTTC. Its translation: CASSLKGAIGYGYTF.

This rearrangement joins TRBV29-1 to TRBJ2-3; D is unclear. The ends were cut back, 2 bases at V and 0 bases at J, with 9 bases in the middle. CDR1 SQVTM and CDR2 ANQGSEA come from the germline V gene. The CDR3 extends over 14 amino acids. In DNA, the CDR3 is TGCAGCGTTGAATGGGCGCCGAGCACAGATACGCAGTATTTT. This gives the protein CSVEWAPSTDTQYF.